These 9 T cell receptor beta chains were all obtained from the same sample, sequenced in a study of long-term antiretroviral therapy in people with HIV. Researchers report immunoSEQ v3.0 was run at survey level. The assay was immunoSEQ multiplex PCR, and TCRdb's table has in-frame clones only and misses some. This repertoire shows about 28,000 clones, over 70% found once; its top ten account for roughly 9.8%. This sample comprised unsorted PBMCs, obtained around 2.8 years after starting antiretroviral therapy. All receptors come from a man younger than 40 with HIV.

The V and J genes are TRBV28 and TRBJ2-7; D might be TRBD1 (5 bases). Germline values: CDR1 MDHEN, CDR2 SYDVKM. The CDR3 consists of 13 residues. Between the trimmed V and J ends, which lost 6 bases and 1 base, there was a span of 10 bases. CDR3 nucleotides: TGTGCCAGCAGCCAAAGGACATCCTACGAGCAGTACTTC. This codes for CASSQRTSYEQYF.

The chain joins TRBV4-3 to TRBJ2-7; 12 bases agree with TRBD1. V shed 2 bases, J shed 5 bases, and the junction held 7 bases outside the gene matches. The CDR3 runs 16 residues. Germline-derived CDR1 and CDR2 are LGHNA and YSLEER. This CDR3 is CASSQISGTGGNEQYF. The CDR3 DNA reads TGCGCCAGCAGCCAAATATCGGGGACAGGGGGCAACGAGCAGTACTTC.

This sequence joins TRBV5-8 and TRBJ1-5; no clear D gene. This CDR3 contains 15 residues. Germline values: CDR1 SGHTS, CDR2 YDEGEE. Trimming removed 0 bases at V and 1 base at J, with 8 bases between. This CDR3 is CASSLGGLSNQPQHF. CDR3 DNA: TGTGCCAGCAGCTTGGGAGGGTTAAGCAATCAGCCCCAGCATTTT.

The J gene is TRBJ1-4, the V gene TRBV5-1; D gene uncertain. Germline CDR1 SGHRS, CDR2 YFSETQ. This CDR3 is 15 amino acids long. Trimming cost V 4 bases and J 6 bases, with 16 bases left between them. CDR3 bases: TGCGCCAGCAGCGCCGACCGGAACCTCGATGAAAAACTGTTTTTT. This sequence encodes CASSADRNLDEKLFF. Drawing the rest from reference TRBV5-1 and TRBJ1-4, the complete variable domain is KAGVTQTPRYLIKTRGQQVTLSCSPISGHRSVSWYQQTPGQGLQFLFEYFSETQRNKGNFPGRFSGRQFSNSRSEMNVSTLELGDSALYLCASSADRNLDEKLFFGSGTQLSVL.

V is TRBV10-2 and J is TRBJ2-1; 8 bases match TRBD2. This CDR3 is built from 14 residues. Germline CDR1 and CDR2: WSHSY and SAAADI. Losses at the gene ends were 7 bases for V and 9 bases for J; bases not matched to a gene: 11. CDR3 protein: CASMDSGSVGEQFF. CDR3 in DNA: TGCGCCAGCATGGACAGCGGGAGTGTGGGTGAGCAGTTCTTC.

The genes are TRBV5-1 and TRBJ1-3; 7 nucleotides align to TRBD1. This CDR3 has 15 amino acids. The trim removed 4 bases at V and 4 bases at J, leaving 8 bases unmatched. In germline, CDR1 is SGHRS, CDR2 YFSETQ. This CDR3 is CASSRGSDRGNTIYF. CDR3 sequence (DNA): TGCGCCAGCAGCCGGGGCTCGGACAGGGGAAACACCATATATTTT.

This chain joins TRBV7-9 and TRBJ1-6; a weak D match, TRBD1 (6 bases). The CDR3 runs 15 residues. Looked up from germline, CDR1 is SEHNR and CDR2 is FQNEAQ (reference sequence). Trimming pared 5 bases from V and 7 bases from J, leaving 15 bases between. The CDR3: CASSQAQGKNSPLHF. CDR3 coding DNA: TGTGCCAGCAGCCAGGCACAGGGTAAGAATTCACCCCTCCACTTT.

This clone was found once. CDR3 protein: CASKAYLVSGGPPDTQYF. The CDR3 nucleotides are TGTGCCAGCAAAGCATATTTGGTTAGCGGGGGGCCCCCAGATACGCAGTATTTT. This rearrangement joins TRBV28 to TRBJ2-3; TRBD2 matches at 10 bases. V dropped 7 bases and J dropped 4; count of bases not matched to a gene: 17. Germline V lookup: CDR1 MDHEN, CDR2 SYDVKM. This CDR3 contains 18 residues.

The V and J genes are TRBV6-5 and TRBJ1-1; 8 bases line up with TRBD1. CDR1 and CDR2 (germline): MNHEY, SVGAGI. V shed 6 bases and J 1 base; nucleotides not matched to a gene: 4. The CDR3 runs 14 residues. Here the CDR3 reads CASRKQGENTEAFF. DNA of the CDR3: TGTGCCAGCAGGAAACAGGGGGAGAACACTGAAGCTTTCTTT.